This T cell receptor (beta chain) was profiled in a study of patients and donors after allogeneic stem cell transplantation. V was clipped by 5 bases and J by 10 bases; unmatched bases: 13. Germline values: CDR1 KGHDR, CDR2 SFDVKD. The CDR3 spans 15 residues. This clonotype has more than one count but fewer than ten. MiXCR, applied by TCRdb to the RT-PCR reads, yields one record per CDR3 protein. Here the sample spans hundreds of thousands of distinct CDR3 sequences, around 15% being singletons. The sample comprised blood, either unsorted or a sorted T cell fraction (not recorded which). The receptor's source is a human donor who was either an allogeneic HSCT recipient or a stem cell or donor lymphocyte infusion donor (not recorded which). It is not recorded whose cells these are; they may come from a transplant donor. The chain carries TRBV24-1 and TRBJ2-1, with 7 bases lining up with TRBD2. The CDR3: CATSGVAGFFREQFF. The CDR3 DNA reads TGTGCCACCAGTGGGGTAGCGGGCTTTTTTCGGGAGCAGTTCTTC.